The clone carrying this T cell receptor (beta chain) was seen repeatedly, ten times or more. This sample was taken from a study of Graves' ophthalmopathy and Graves' hyperthyroidism. RNA transcripts served as template for amplifying TCR beta CDR3 sequences. HTBI primers primed a first-round RT-PCR, and a second-round multiplex PCR followed. MiXCR, run by TCRdb on the multiplex PCR reads, gives a single entry per CDR3 protein. The table lists hundreds of thousands of distinct CDR3 sequences, about an eighth of them singletons. This CDR3 has 15 amino acids. Germline V gives CDR1 MNHEY, CDR2 SVGAGI. Trimming pared 0 bases from V and 2 bases from J, leaving 9 bases between.

This TCR derives from a woman in her 30s with Graves' ophthalmopathy. The chain joins TRBV6-5 to TRBJ2-3, with D possibly being TRBD2 (6 bases). Source material: blood. CDR3 amino acids: CASSYSWGDTDTQYF. CDR3 in DNA: TGTGCCAGCAGTTACTCGTGGGGGGACACAGATACGCAGTATTTT.